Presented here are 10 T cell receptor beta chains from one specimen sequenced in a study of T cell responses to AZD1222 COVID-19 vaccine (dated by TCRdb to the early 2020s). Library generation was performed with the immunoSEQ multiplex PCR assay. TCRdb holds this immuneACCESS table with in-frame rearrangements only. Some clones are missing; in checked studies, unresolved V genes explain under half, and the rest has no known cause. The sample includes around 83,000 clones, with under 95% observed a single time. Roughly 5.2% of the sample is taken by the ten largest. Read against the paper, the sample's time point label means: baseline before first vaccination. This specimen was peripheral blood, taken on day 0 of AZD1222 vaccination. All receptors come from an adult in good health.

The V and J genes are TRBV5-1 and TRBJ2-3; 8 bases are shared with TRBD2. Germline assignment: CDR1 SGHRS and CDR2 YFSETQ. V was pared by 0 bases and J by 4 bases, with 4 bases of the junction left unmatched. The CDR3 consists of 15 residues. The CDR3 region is CASSLGAGGPDTQYF. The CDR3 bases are TGCGCCAGCAGCTTGGGGGCGGGAGGCCCAGATACGCAGTATTTT.

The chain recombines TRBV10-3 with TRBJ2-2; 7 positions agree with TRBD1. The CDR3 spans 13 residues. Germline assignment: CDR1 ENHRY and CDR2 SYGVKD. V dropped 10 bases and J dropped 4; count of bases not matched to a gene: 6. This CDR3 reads CASRTGGTGELFF. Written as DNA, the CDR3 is TGTGCCAGCAGGACAGGAGGCACCGGGGAGCTGTTTTTT.

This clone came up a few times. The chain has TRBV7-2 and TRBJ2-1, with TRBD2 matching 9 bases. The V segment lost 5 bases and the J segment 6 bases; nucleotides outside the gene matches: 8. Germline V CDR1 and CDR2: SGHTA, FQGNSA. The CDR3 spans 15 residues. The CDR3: CASSLGVTSGNEQFF. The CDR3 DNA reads TGTGCCAGCAGCCTAGGGGTGACTAGCGGCAATGAGCAGTTCTTC.

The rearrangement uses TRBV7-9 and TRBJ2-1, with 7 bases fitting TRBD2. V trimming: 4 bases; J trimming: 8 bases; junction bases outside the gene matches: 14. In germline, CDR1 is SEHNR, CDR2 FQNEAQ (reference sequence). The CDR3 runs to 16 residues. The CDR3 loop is CASSSNFGRLADEQFF. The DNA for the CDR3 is TGTGCCAGCAGCTCGAATTTCGGACGACTAGCAGATGAGCAGTTCTTC.

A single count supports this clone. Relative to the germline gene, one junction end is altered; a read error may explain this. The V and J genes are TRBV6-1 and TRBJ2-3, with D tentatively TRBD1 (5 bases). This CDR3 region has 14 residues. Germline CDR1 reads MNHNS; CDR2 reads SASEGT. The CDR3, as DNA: TGTGCCAGCAGAGAAGCTCAGGGCCCAGATACGCAGTATTTT. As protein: CASREAQGPDTQYF.

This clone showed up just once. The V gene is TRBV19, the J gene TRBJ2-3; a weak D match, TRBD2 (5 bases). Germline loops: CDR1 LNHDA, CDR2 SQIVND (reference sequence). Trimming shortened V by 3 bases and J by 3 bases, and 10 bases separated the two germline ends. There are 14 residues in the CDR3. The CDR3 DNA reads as TGTGCCAGTAGTATTCTAGCTGGGACAGATACGCAGTATTTT. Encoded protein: CASSILAGTDTQYF.

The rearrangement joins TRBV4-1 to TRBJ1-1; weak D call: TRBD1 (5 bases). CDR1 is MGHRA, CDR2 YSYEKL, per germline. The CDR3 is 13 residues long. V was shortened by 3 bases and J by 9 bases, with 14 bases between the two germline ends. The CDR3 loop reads CASSHLPTDKAFF. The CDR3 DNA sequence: TGCGCCAGCAGCCACCTGCCGACAGACAAAGCTTTCTTT.

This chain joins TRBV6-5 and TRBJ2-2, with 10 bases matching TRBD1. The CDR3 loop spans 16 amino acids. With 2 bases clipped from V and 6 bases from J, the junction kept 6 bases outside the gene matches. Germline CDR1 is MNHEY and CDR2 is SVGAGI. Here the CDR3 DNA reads TGTGCCAGCAGTTACGCCGGGACAGGGGACGCCGGGGAGCTGTTTTTT. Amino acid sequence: CASSYAGTGDAGELFF.

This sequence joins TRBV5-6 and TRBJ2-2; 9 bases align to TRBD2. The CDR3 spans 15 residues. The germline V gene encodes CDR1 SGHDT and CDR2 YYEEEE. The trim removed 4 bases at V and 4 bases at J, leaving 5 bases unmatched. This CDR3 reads CASSNSGRGTGELFF. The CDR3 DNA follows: TGTGCCAGCAGCAATAGCGGGAGAGGCACCGGGGAGCTGTTTTTT.

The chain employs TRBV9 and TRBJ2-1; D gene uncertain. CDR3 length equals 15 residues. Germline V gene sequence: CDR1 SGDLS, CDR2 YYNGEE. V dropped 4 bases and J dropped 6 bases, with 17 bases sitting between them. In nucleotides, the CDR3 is TGTGCCAGCAGCCCCATCGTAGGAGCGTTCAATGAGCAGTTCTTC. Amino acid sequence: CASSPIVGAFNEQFF.